Listed below are T cell receptor beta chains from one sample, sequenced in a study of cytomegalovirus exposure and HLA in healthy donors. The protocol was immunoSEQ multiplex PCR, while the TCRdb copy is restricted to in-frame clones and leaves out a portion. In the table there are 200,000 to 250,000 clones, over 65% of which are singletons. The sequenced sample consisted of PBMCs. These receptors came from a man between 18 and 35 years old in good health and CMV-seronegative. Each CDR3 is given with its conserved first and last residue.

>TRBJ1-2|TRBV5-1
CASSLELGQAQSYGYTF
>TRBJ1-1|TRBV7-8
CASTQRPLYTEAFF
>TRBJ2-7|TRBV29-1
CSVGTSGRKGSYEQYF
>TRBJ1-5|TRBV7-9
CASSLGQGNNQPQHF
>TRBJ2-3|TRBV11-3
CASSFRGSTDTQYF
>TRBJ2-3|TRBV19
CASSISGARTDTQYF
>TRBJ2-3|TRBV2
CASSDYGASGTDTQYF
>TRBJ1-5|TRBV6-5
CASSPRTGFGQPQHF
>TRBJ2-7|TRBV6-5
CASSSSGSVYEQYF
>TRBJ2-7|TRBV28
CASSSTGQGHEQYF
>TRBJ2-7|TRBV28
CASSLLGYEQYF
>TRBJ1-4|TRBV6-1
CASSEALPQVNEKLFF
>TRBJ2-2|TRBV19
CASSMTAGANTGELFF
>TRBJ2-1|TRBV7-7
CASSLGLADGNEQFF
>TRBJ1-3|TRBV5-1
CASSSRDRGTGNTIYF
>TRBJ1-5|TRBV25-1
CASSEGGSGTGNQPQHF
>TRBJ1-5|TRBV6-1
CASSYSRGNQPQHF
>TRBJ1-2|TRBV29-1
CSVKLQGDGYTF
>TRBJ2-3|TRBV6-4
CASSDAPSGSDTQYF
>TRBJ2-1|TRBV5-1
CASSFYREGEQFF
>TRBJ1-1|TRBV5-1
CASSLWGDTEAFF
>TRBJ2-2|TRBV9
CASSAGTGPNTGELFF
>TRBJ1-5|TRBV9
CASSKEGVGNQPQHF
>TRBJ1-1|TRBV9
CASRGRDTEAFF
>TRBJ2-5|TRBV11-2
CASSGQIAGGETQYF
>TRBJ1-1|TRBV30
CAWTPPGLNTEAFF
>TRBJ1-3|TRBV5-1
CASSLNSLGNTIYF
>TRBJ2-5|TRBV14
CASSRLAGSQETQYF
>TRBJ2-5|TRBV5-8
CASSFFLGPGLAGQETQYF
>TRBJ2-7|TRBV15
CATSRARRESYEQYF
>TRBJ2-3|TRBV2
CASSDGGSDTQYF
>TRBJ1-3|TRBV15
CATSTSWRGAENTIYF
>TRBJ2-7|TRBV5-1
CASSKTVAGAYEQYF
>TRBJ1-2|TRBV9
CASSDPHRGRQGYTF
>TRBJ2-7|TRBV6-6
CASSYFTGAHEQYF
>TRBJ2-3|TRBV6-1
CASSDRGTDTQYF
>TRBJ2-3|TRBV2
CASINGRSGNADTQYF
>TRBJ1-1|TRBV6-5
CASSYSNRANTEAFF
>TRBJ2-3|TRBV30
CAWRGGGSRDTQYF
>TRBJ2-7|TRBV7-9
CASSLTSGTDEQYF
>TRBJ1-2|TRBV19
CASSDPDRYYGYTF
>TRBJ2-1|TRBV6-1
CASSPAGTSYNEQFF
>TRBJ1-1|TRBV30
CAWSPGTGSEAFF
>TRBJ2-3|TRBV6-4
CASSRLAGDGADTQYF
>TRBJ2-1|TRBV30
CAHAGGLYNEQFF
>TRBJ2-3|TRBV5-6
CASSLFTGTATDTQYF
>TRBJ2-1|TRBV11-3
CASSLAWLAGGSGEQFF
>TRBJ2-2|TRBV27
CASSWLGGRELFF
>TRBJ2-1|TRBV27
CASSFSSGSYEQFF
>TRBJ2-5|TRBV30
CAWSVGGVGEQYF
>TRBJ1-1|TRBV5-4
CASSLAYTLNTEAFF
>TRBJ2-3|TRBV12-5
CASGLQVADTQYF